This is a list of T cell receptor beta chains from one sample in a study of response to subunit inactivated influenza vaccine. TCRdb re-analysed the RT-PCR reads in MiXCR, keeping a single row per CDR3 protein. The sample shows around 850,000 distinct CDR3 sequences, roughly 18% of them seen only once. Specimen: PBMCs from blood, collected about 5 days after vaccination. These receptors all come from a man between 45 and 60 years old who received an inactivated influenza vaccine. CDR3s include the opening cysteine and the closing phenylalanine or tryptophan. The order of the fields is V gene, D gene, CDR3 length, J gene, clone size, CDR3 DNA, CDR3 protein. The D gene is left open where the match is weak. A clone size is listed for some rows: how often the clone was seen (once, few, many), or a class if it is expanded.

V: TRBV12-3/TRBV12-4; D: -; length: 12; J: TRBJ2-5; size: -; DNA: TGTGCCACCGCAGGCACCATAGAGACCCAGTACTTC; CDR3: CATAGTIETQYF
V: TRBV20-1; D: -; length: 14; J: TRBJ2-3; size: few; DNA: TGCAGTGCTAGTCCCGGGACTAGCACAGATACGCAGTATTTT; CDR3: CSASPGTSTDTQYF
V: TRBV20-1; D: -; length: 13; J: TRBJ2-7; size: -; DNA: TGCAGTGCCCCCATTGGGGGAGCGTACGAGCAGTACTTC; CDR3: CSAPIGGAYEQYF
V: TRBV20-1; D: -; length: 14; J: TRBJ1-1; size: -; DNA: TGCAGTGCTCTTCTAGGGGCAGGTGACACTGAAGCTTTCTTT; CDR3: CSALLGAGDTEAFF
V: TRBV5-5; D: TRBD2; length: 14; J: TRBJ2-1; size: -; DNA: TGTGCCAGCAGCCCTTCCGGGACTAGCTATGAGCAGTTCTTC; CDR3: CASSPSGTSYEQFF
V: TRBV20-1; D: -; length: 13; J: TRBJ2-7; size: few; DNA: TGCAGTGCTTTTGGACAGAATAACTACGAGCAGTACTTC; CDR3: CSAFGQNNYEQYF
V: TRBV20-1; D: -; length: 13; J: TRBJ2-2; size: -; DNA: TGCAGTGCTACCGGCCTGGACACCGGGGAGCTGTTTTTT; CDR3: CSATGLDTGELFF
V: TRBV4-3; D: -; length: 15; J: TRBJ2-3; size: many; DNA: TGCGCCAGCAGCCCTATACACGCTAGCACAGATACGCAGTATTTT; CDR3: CASSPIHASTDTQYF
V: TRBV4-3; D: -; length: 14; J: TRBJ2-6; size: -; DNA: TGCGCCAGCAGCCAGGTAACTGGGGCCAACGTCCTGACTTTC; CDR3: CASSQVTGANVLTF
V: TRBV28; D: TRBD1; length: 15; J: TRBJ2-7; size: -; DNA: TGTGCCAGCACCACGGGACAGGGGACGTCCTACGAGCAGTACTTC; CDR3: CASTTGQGTSYEQYF
V: TRBV7-3; D: -; length: 12; J: TRBJ2-1; size: few; DNA: TGTGCCAGCAGCTCAAATCCCAATGAGCAGTTCTTC; CDR3: CASSSNPNEQFF
V: TRBV29-1; D: TRBD2; length: 15; J: TRBJ2-1; size: few; DNA: TGCAGCGTTAAGCGGGAGGGCCGGTCCTACAATGAGCAGTTCTTC; CDR3: CSVKREGRSYNEQFF
V: TRBV25-1; D: TRBD2; length: 15; J: TRBJ2-5; size: -; DNA: TGTGCCAGCAGTTACGGGACTAGCGGGTTAGAGACCCAGTACTTC; CDR3: CASSYGTSGLETQYF
V: TRBV5-6; D: -; length: 15; J: TRBJ2-7; size: -; DNA: TGTGCCAGCAGCTTGGATTCCCGGGCCACCTACGAGCAGTACTTC; CDR3: CASSLDSRATYEQYF
V: TRBV20-1; D: TRBD1; length: 14; J: TRBJ2-5; size: many; DNA: TGCAGTGCTTCCCGAGCGGGACAGGGGGACACCCAGTACTTC; CDR3: CSASRAGQGDTQYF
V: TRBV7-8; D: TRBD2; length: 15; J: TRBJ2-7; size: few; DNA: TGTGCCAGCAGCTTAGCGGGACTAGCAGAGTACGAGCAGTACTTC; CDR3: CASSLAGLAEYEQYF
V: TRBV25-1; D: -; length: 15; J: TRBJ2-7; size: few; DNA: TGTGCCAGCAGTGAAGGTAGTCCAGGGGCCTACGAGCAGTACTTC; CDR3: CASSEGSPGAYEQYF
V: TRBV28; D: -; length: 16; J: TRBJ2-7; size: -; DNA: TGTGCCAGCAGCCCCTCCAGGGTAACACTCTCCTACGAGCAGTACTTC; CDR3: CASSPSRVTLSYEQYF
V: TRBV7-6; D: -; length: 16; J: TRBJ2-7; size: -; DNA: TGTGCCAGCAGCTTGGGGAGTGGAGCGATCTCCTACGAGCAGTACTTC; CDR3: CASSLGSGAISYEQYF
V: TRBV4-3; D: -; length: 17; J: TRBJ2-3; size: -; DNA: TGCGCCAGCAGCCAAGATCAAACGGGGGCTAGCACAGATACGCAGTATTTT; CDR3: CASSQDQTGASTDTQYF
V: TRBV9; D: TRBD2; length: 15; J: TRBJ2-2; size: few; DNA: TGTGCCAGCAGCAACAAAGCGGGAGCAGGCGGGGAGCTGTTTTTT; CDR3: CASSNKAGAGGELFF
V: TRBV20-1; D: TRBD2; length: 16; J: TRBJ2-6; size: once; DNA: TGCAGTGCAAAACTAGCGGGGGGGCCTGGGGCCAACGTCCTGACTTTC; CDR3: CSAKLAGGPGANVLTF
V: TRBV7-2; D: -; length: 13; J: TRBJ2-5; size: many; DNA: TGTGCCAGCAGCTTAGCGCTATGGGAGACCCAGTACTTC; CDR3: CASSLALWETQYF